The entry that follows covers one T cell receptor (beta chain) sequence. This sample was taken from a study of blood T cell repertoires in COVID-19. Study-wide context: Samples representing acute and convalescent COVID-19 were sourced from the United States, Italy and Spain. From T cells, B-cell-depleted T cells, or PBMCs came the material, which was cDNA or gDNA.

Source study methods: Amplifying reference gene primers gave estimates of nucleated cell counts. TCRdb's copy holds only in-frame clones and misses some; the assay was immunoSEQ multiplex PCR. The V and J calls and the clone size are those of that table, but D and trimming were determined from the DNA. The table has hundreds of thousands of clones, approximately 86% seen once. The CDR3 is 15 amino acids. V was clipped by 4 bases and J by 6 bases; unmatched bases: 7. Germline CDR1 reads LGHDT; CDR2 reads YNNKEL (reference sequence). The V gene is TRBV3-1 (or the pseudogene TRBV3-2), the J gene TRBJ1-4, with TRBD1 identical over 8 bases. This clonotype was sampled from a woman in her 50s who had recovered from COVID-19. Sequencing was done on a sample of peripheral blood. The CDR3 region is CASSRSGQGYEKLFF. CDR3 coding DNA: TGTGCCAGCAGCCGATCTGGACAGGGATATGAAAAACTGTTTTTT.